This T cell receptor (beta chain) comes out of a study of shared clonotypes between healthy human individuals. Across the whole study: The plates for each donor numbered three CD4 naive, three CD4 memory, two CD8 naive and one CD8 memory. Study-wide points: Among four donors, approximately 5% of naive CD4 clonotypes were found in common.

Germline CDR1 and CDR2: MDHEN and SYDVKM. V dropped 7 bases and J dropped 4; count of bases not matched to a gene: 9. The CDR3 is made up of 14 amino acids. The table came from immunoSEQ multiplex PCR; TCRdb's copy has only in-frame clones and leaves some out. The sample holds over 150,000 clones, approximately 62% seen once. In the case of this clone: Its antigen is unknown.

The clonotype was recovered from a man aged 25-45 years in good health. The chain is built from TRBV28 and TRBJ1-1; TRBD1 agrees at 7 bases. Sequencing was performed on memory CD4+ T cells sorted from blood. Stated subset: CD45RA-negative fraction. The CDR3 reads CASMAGGVGTEAFF. The CDR3 DNA follows: TGTGCCAGCATGGCAGGGGGTGTCGGCACTGAAGCTTTCTTT.